The rows below give T cell receptor beta chains drawn from one sample of a study of control samples from healthy donors and cancer patients. Repertoires were generated with immunoSEQ multiplex PCR, while TCRdb's copy carries only in-frame clones and drops some. This table has 120,000 or so clones, almost 95% appearing once. The sequenced sample consisted of PBMCs. The receptor set was obtained from an elderly man with head and neck cancer. CDR3s leave out the opening cysteine and the closing phenylalanine or tryptophan. Clone size is not always given. Where it is, it says once, few, many or a class for expanded clones.

V: TRBV5-1; J: TRBJ2-2; size: -; length: 11; CDR3: ASSSTNTGELF
V: TRBV14; J: TRBJ2-3; size: -; length: 15; CDR3: VSSQVQSGRGRDTQY
V: TRBV5-6; J: TRBJ1-2; size: -; length: 13; CDR3: ASSSPGTGYYGYT
V: TRBV5-1; J: TRBJ2-7; size: -; length: 12; CDR3: ASASGTEGHEQY
V: TRBV6-5; J: TRBJ1-5; size: -; length: 12; CDR3: ASSNRQASGPQH
V: TRBV19; J: TRBJ2-6; size: -; length: 14; CDR3: ASRSGTVSGANVLT
V: TRBV7-8; J: TRBJ2-4; size: -; length: 15; CDR3: ASSQSPSGVAKNIQY
V: TRBV5-1; J: TRBJ2-7; size: -; length: 12; CDR3: ASSPGTSGLEQY
V: TRBV7-8; J: TRBJ2-1; size: -; length: 15; CDR3: ASSLEMMGRVYNEQF
V: TRBV2; J: TRBJ1-1; size: -; length: 11; CDR3: ASSAGGWTEAF
V: TRBV7-2; J: TRBJ1-5; size: -; length: 12; CDR3: ASSLGTLNQPQH
V: TRBV10-3; J: TRBJ2-2; size: -; length: 14; CDR3: AISGSRDLNTGELF
V: TRBV12-3/TRBV12-4; J: TRBJ2-3; size: -; length: 10; CDR3: ASTDGTDTQY
V: TRBV11-3; J: TRBJ1-5; size: -; length: 15; CDR3: ASSLEAGTGSNQPQH
V: TRBV7-2; J: TRBJ2-1; size: -; length: 14; CDR3: ASSPGSLAGYNEQF
V: TRBV6-5; J: TRBJ2-7; size: -; length: 12; CDR3: ASSSSGDSYEQY
V: TRBV18; J: TRBJ2-2; size: -; length: 14; CDR3: ASSATGRGNTGELF
V: TRBV5-6; J: TRBJ1-3; size: once; length: 10; CDR3: ASSRLGGTIY
V: TRBV7-2; J: TRBJ2-5; size: -; length: 12; CDR3: ASSPRTSQETQY
V: TRBV29-1; J: TRBJ2-1; size: -; length: 13; CDR3: SVVGLLSIYNEQF
V: TRBV19; J: TRBJ1-1; size: -; length: 11; CDR3: ASEDTQGFEAF
V: TRBV25-1; J: TRBJ1-2; size: -; length: 12; CDR3: ASSDPGDSYGYT
V: TRBV12-5; J: TRBJ2-7; size: -; length: 13; CDR3: ASGLGTGGSYEQY
V: TRBV7-8; J: TRBJ1-5; size: -; length: 14; CDR3: ASSLPRDRGDQPQH
V: TRBV29-1; J: TRBJ1-1; size: -; length: 12; CDR3: SALDRAMNTEAF
V: TRBV7-6; J: TRBJ2-1; size: -; length: 13; CDR3: ASSPAQGGFVEQF
V: TRBV7-9; J: TRBJ1-5; size: -; length: 12; CDR3: ASSRDNSNQPQH
V: TRBV18; J: TRBJ2-3; size: -; length: 12; CDR3: ASSLLPNTDTQY
V: TRBV7-9; J: TRBJ1-1; size: -; length: 11; CDR3: ASSLRVKGPAF
V: TRBV28; J: TRBJ1-2; size: few; length: 10; CDR3: ASSLVRYGYT
V: TRBV14; J: TRBJ2-2; size: -; length: 14; CDR3: ASSHIQGWNTGELF
V: TRBV9; J: TRBJ1-3; size: -; length: 14; CDR3: ASSAPGGGSGNTIY
V: TRBV30; J: TRBJ1-4; size: -; length: 9; CDR3: AWSTLEKLF
V: TRBV4-3; J: TRBJ2-7; size: -; length: 13; CDR3: ASSQDKGSHYEQY
V: TRBV18; J: TRBJ2-7; size: -; length: 11; CDR3: ASSSRQDVEQY
V: TRBV7-6; J: TRBJ2-1; size: -; length: 13; CDR3: ASSFLMGSYNEQF
V: TRBV5-4; J: TRBJ1-5; size: -; length: 12; CDR3: ASSPAGSNQPQH
V: TRBV7-8; J: TRBJ1-5; size: -; length: 12; CDR3: ASSSTRKHQPQH
V: TRBV3-1/TRBV3-2; J: TRBJ2-3; size: -; length: 12; CDR3: ASSQGRRSDTQY
V: TRBV30; J: TRBJ2-7; size: -; length: 10; CDR3: AWGQGPPEQY
V: TRBV6-5; J: TRBJ2-3; size: -; length: 14; CDR3: ASSYQGLAGTDTQY
V: TRBV5-1; J: TRBJ2-3; size: -; length: 13; CDR3: ASSPGLAGTDTQY
V: TRBV12-2; J: TRBJ1-4; size: -; length: 14; CDR3: ASRLEGTKAYEKLF
V: TRBV21-1; J: TRBJ1-1; size: -; length: 10; CDR3: ASSRQLDEAF
V: TRBV3-1/TRBV3-2; J: TRBJ2-3; size: -; length: 16; CDR3: ASSHPGLAGGRTDTQY
V: TRBV10-1; J: TRBJ2-3; size: few; length: 12; CDR3: ASSASGSTDTQY
V: TRBV6-1; J: TRBJ2-5; size: -; length: 12; CDR3: ASSEDLVSRAQY
V: TRBV11-3; J: TRBJ2-2; size: -; length: 14; CDR3: ASSFTGTGVTGELF